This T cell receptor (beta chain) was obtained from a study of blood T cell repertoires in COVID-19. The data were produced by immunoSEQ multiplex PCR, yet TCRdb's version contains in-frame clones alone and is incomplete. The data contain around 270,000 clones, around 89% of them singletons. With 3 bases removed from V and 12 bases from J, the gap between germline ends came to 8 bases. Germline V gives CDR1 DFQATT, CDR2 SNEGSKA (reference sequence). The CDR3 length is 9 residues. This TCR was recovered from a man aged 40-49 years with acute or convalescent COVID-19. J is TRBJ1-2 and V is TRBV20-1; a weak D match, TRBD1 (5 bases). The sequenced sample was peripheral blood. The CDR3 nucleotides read TGCAGTGCTAGGCCAGGGAACACCTTC. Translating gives CSARPGNTF.